The clone carrying this T cell receptor (beta chain) was recorded once. Time point reported: patch test 1, 2 weeks after DPC sensitization. Treatment given: therapeutic diphenylcyclopropenone sensitization with weekly scalp DPC. From whole blood left unfractionated, total RNA was extracted. MiXCR, applied by TCRdb to the RACE reads, yields one record per CDR3 protein. The data hold approximately 80,000 distinct CDR3 sequences, with about 10% observed a single time. The sample belongs to a study of human T cells and chemical hapten exposure. On the study more broadly: An area of 2 cm by roughly 2 cm on upper inner arm skin received 2% DPC for sensitization. The study enrolled mostly female patients with alopecia areata, totalis or universalis.

CDR3 length equals 16 residues. Germline-derived CDR1 and CDR2 are SGHDT and YYEEEE. V gave up 5 bases and J gave up 4 bases; unmatched junction bases: 13. The clonotype was recovered from a woman between 50 and 59 years old with alopecia areata. Some clones in this sample may be carry-over from other donors' samples. This specimen was whole blood, taken in connection with sensitization to the hapten diphenylcyclopropenone (DPC). The chain has TRBV5-6 and TRBJ1-2; the match to TRBD1 covers 8 bases. CDR3 loop: CASSSIPGQEFYGYTF. The CDR3 nucleotides are TGTGCCAGCAGTTCTATCCCGGGACAGGAGTTCTATGGCTACACCTTC. Complete variable domain (other parts from reference TRBV5-6 and TRBJ1-2): DAGVTQSPTHLIKTRGQQVTLRCSPKSGHDTVSWYQQALGQGPQFIFQYYEEEERQRGNFPDRFSGHQFPNYSSELNVNALLLGDSALYLCASSSIPGQEFYGYTFGSGTRLTVV.